A selection of T cell receptor beta chains follows, all from one sample in a study of cytomegalovirus exposure and HLA in healthy donors. The data were produced by immunoSEQ multiplex PCR, yet TCRdb's version contains in-frame clones alone and is incomplete. The sample shows approximately 240,000 clones, about 89% of them seen only once. Specimen: PBMCs. All receptors come from a young woman in good health and CMV-seronegative. The CDR3 runs from the conserved cysteine through the conserved F or W. A D gene is named only where the DNA matches it firmly. Clone size is shown for a subset of rows, as once, few, many or a class of expanded clone.

clone_size j_call cdr3_length v_call d_call cdr3_nt cdr3_aa
. TRBJ2-7 15 TRBV7-9 TRBD1 TGTGCCAGCAGCTTAGCCGGACAGGGGGCGGTCGAGCAGTACTTC CASSLAGQGAVEQYF
. TRBJ1-2 13 TRBV29-1 TRBD1 TGCAGCGTTGAGAGACAGGGGTTGTACGGCTACACCTTC CSVERQGLYGYTF
. TRBJ2-1 16 TRBV4-2 . TGTGCCAGCAGCCGGACAGCTGGGAACTCCTACAATGAGCAGTTCTTC CASSRTAGNSYNEQFF
. TRBJ2-3 16 TRBV29-1 TRBD1 TGCAGCGTTGAAGAGCGGGACAGGGAGGTAACAGATACGCAGTATTTT CSVEERDREVTDTQYF
. TRBJ2-2 15 TRBV11-2 TRBD1 TGTGCCAGCAGCCCGGGGACAGGGTCGGTCGGGGAGCTGTTTTTT CASSPGTGSVGELFF
. TRBJ2-1 12 TRBV30 TRBD1 TGTGCCTGGAGGGACAGGGACAATGAGCAGTTCTTC CAWRDRDNEQFF
. TRBJ2-7 11 TRBV6-5 TRBD1 TGTGCCAGCAGGGACGCAGGGGGGCAGTACTTC CASRDAGGQYF
. TRBJ1-5 15 TRBV27 TRBD1 TGTGCCAGCAGAACCAATCGGGACAGGGGACAGCCCCAGCATTTT CASRTNRDRGQPQHF
. TRBJ2-7 15 TRBV9 TRBD2 TGTGCCAGCAGCATCGGGACTAGCGGGATCTACGAGCAGTACTTC CASSIGTSGIYEQYF
. TRBJ2-7 15 TRBV5-5 TRBD1 TGTGCCAGCAGCTCGTCGACAGGGGTAGGCTACGAGCAGTACTTC CASSSSTGVGYEQYF
. TRBJ1-2 15 TRBV9 . TGTGCCAGCAGCGTAGTACTCCCAAGCCCCTATGGCTACACCTTC CASSVVLPSPYGYTF
. TRBJ1-2 16 TRBV28 TRBD1 TGTGCCAGCAGTTTAGGAGGGACAGTCCTAAACTATGGCTACACCTTC CASSLGGTVLNYGYTF
few TRBJ2-3 18 TRBV29-1 TRBD2 TGCAGCGTCCCTGCACCTGTGCTAGCGGGAGCCACCACAGATACGCAGTATTTT CSVPAPVLAGATTDTQYF
. TRBJ2-1 18 TRBV11-3 TRBD2 TGTGCCAGCAGCTTCTCGGGACTAGCGGGAGGGACCTACAATGAGCAGTTCTTC CASSFSGLAGGTYNEQFF
. TRBJ1-5 13 TRBV7-9 TRBD1 TGTGCCAGCAGCCCAGACAGGGGGCACCCCCAGCATTTT CASSPDRGHPQHF
few TRBJ2-3 17 TRBV19 . TGTGCCAGTAGTATAGGAAAGTCGGGTCCCTACACAGATACGCAGTATTTT CASSIGKSGPYTDTQYF
. TRBJ2-1 14 TRBV29-1 TRBD2 TGCAGTGGCGTCCTCGGGAGGACCTACAATGAGCAGTTCTTC CSGVLGRTYNEQFF
once TRBJ2-1 18 TRBV7-9 . TGTGCCAGCAGCTTTTATGGAACCCCAACTAGGAGGGACAATGAGCAGTTCTTC CASSFYGTPTRRDNEQFF
. TRBJ2-1 16 TRBV14 TRBD1 TGTGCCAGCAGCCATGCCGGGACAGGGTCATACAATGAGCAGTTCTTC CASSHAGTGSYNEQFF
. TRBJ1-1 16 TRBV28 . TGTGCCAGCAGTTTTAAGCAGACGAGAGGGTGGCCTGAAGCTTTCTTT CASSFKQTRGWPEAFF
. TRBJ1-2 14 TRBV6-6 . TGTGCCAGCAGTTACCTGCGGAAGGACTATGGCTACACCTTC CASSYLRKDYGYTF
. TRBJ1-3 15 TRBV27 . TGTGCCAGCAGCCGTGATAACAGCTGGAGAAACACCATATATTTT CASSRDNSWRNTIYF
. TRBJ1-1 14 TRBV6-6 . TGTGCCAGCAGCTTACAGGGTGGGAGCACTGAAGCTTTCTTT CASSLQGGSTEAFF
. TRBJ2-7 12 TRBV18 . TGTGCCAGCTCACCATCTAACTACGAGCAGTACTTC CASSPSNYEQYF
. TRBJ1-1 14 TRBV5-1 . TGCGCCAGCAGCTTGAAGTGGGACACCACTGAAGCTTTCTTT CASSLKWDTTEAFF
. TRBJ2-1 16 TRBV7-3 TRBD2 TGTGCCAGCAGCCCCCATGGGAGCGGGACCTACAATGAGCAGTTCTTC CASSPHGSGTYNEQFF
. TRBJ1-1 14 TRBV19 TRBD1 TGTGCCAGTAATTTCCAGGGGGCCCGGGCTGAAGCTTTCTTT CASNFQGARAEAFF
. TRBJ1-1 14 TRBV9 . TGTGCCAGCAGCGTAGCAGGTGGGAACACTGAAGCTTTCTTT CASSVAGGNTEAFF
. TRBJ2-1 14 TRBV10-2 . TGCGCCAGCAGTGAGGTTCTAATCTACAATGAGCAGTTCTTC CASSEVLIYNEQFF
. TRBJ2-7 13 TRBV30 TRBD2 TGTGCCTGTAGCGGGAGGGCCCGGTACGAGCAGTACTTC CACSGRARYEQYF
. TRBJ1-5 18 TRBV21-1 . TGTGCCAGCAGCAAAGTCCGAGACAGGGGGGATAACAATCAGCCCCAGCATTTT CASSKVRDRGDNNQPQHF
. TRBJ2-7 15 TRBV2 TRBD2 TGTGCCAGCAGTGACGGGGGGTTCCTCGCCTACGAGCAGTACTTC CASSDGGFLAYEQYF
. TRBJ1-5 18 TRBV12-1 . TGTGCCAGCAGCTTTGCGGTCAGGGTTTGGAAAATGCTACAGCCCCAGCATTTT CASSFAVRVWKMLQPQHF
. TRBJ2-3 14 TRBV6-1 . TGTGCCAGCAGTCCAGGGGGGCACACAGATACGCAGTATTTT CASSPGGHTDTQYF
. TRBJ2-5 16 TRBV9 TRBD1 TGTGCCAGCAGCCCCCGGGACAGACTATTCCAAGAGACCCAGTACTTC CASSPRDRLFQETQYF
. TRBJ2-1 16 TRBV7-8 . TGTGCCAGCAGCCCCTCAAAGCGGGCCCTTTACAATGAGCAGTTCTTC CASSPSKRALYNEQFF
. TRBJ2-5 15 TRBV2 TRBD2 TGTGCCAGCGGTGGTAGCGGGCAGCCCCAAGAGACCCAGTACTTC CASGGSGQPQETQYF
. TRBJ1-5 17 TRBV7-2 . TGTGCCAGCAGCTTAGCTCACGGCAGCGCAAGCAATCAGCCCCAGCATTTT CASSLAHGSASNQPQHF
. TRBJ2-7 13 TRBV18 . TGTGCCAGCTCACCTGATAGCTCCTACGAGCAGTACTTC CASSPDSSYEQYF
. TRBJ2-2 14 TRBV25-1 . TGTGCCAGCAGTGTCAGGGTCGACACCGGGGAGCTGTTTTTT CASSVRVDTGELFF
. TRBJ1-1 12 TRBV6-4 . TGTGCCAGCAGTGCCGGGAACACTGAAGCTTTCTTT CASSAGNTEAFF
. TRBJ1-2 13 TRBV19 . TGTGCCAGTACCGAGACAGGTCCCGGGGGCTACACCTTC CASTETGPGGYTF
. TRBJ2-2 15 TRBV28 . TGTGCCAGCAGTTTACTACAGGGCTCCACCGGGGAGCTGTTTTTT CASSLLQGSTGELFF
. TRBJ1-5 15 TRBV29-1 TRBD1 TGCAGCGTTGGAGAGACAGGGGCAAGCAATCAGCCCCAGCATTTT CSVGETGASNQPQHF
few TRBJ1-1 14 TRBV19 TRBD1 TGTGCCAGTAGATGGACAGGGCGGCTGCCTGAAGCTTTCTTT CASRWTGRLPEAFF
. TRBJ1-4 13 TRBV5-1 . TGCGCCAGCAGCCCCACTACGGCGGGGGTGCTGTTTTTT CASSPTTAGVLFF
. TRBJ2-1 14 TRBV6-5 . TGTGCCAGCAGTTCCCGTAACTTGGACAATGAGCAGTTCTTC CASSSRNLDNEQFF
few TRBJ1-1 11 TRBV18 . TGTGCCAGCTCACCCTCTGAGGGAGCTTTCTTT CASSPSEGAFF
. TRBJ2-7 13 TRBV29-1 TRBD1 TGCAGCGCCGTCAGGGACAGGGAGACCGAGCAGTACTTC CSAVRDRETEQYF
. TRBJ1-1 15 TRBV6-4 TRBD1 TGTGCCAGCAGTCCTGCGACAGGGTTGGACACTGAAGCTTTCTTT CASSPATGLDTEAFF
. TRBJ2-5 16 TRBV5-1 TRBD2 TGCGCCAGCAGCTCCGGACTAGCGGGTTACCAAGAGACCCAGTACTTC CASSSGLAGYQETQYF
. TRBJ1-3 14 TRBV7-9 . TGTGCCAGCAGCCCGGACGGAGGAGGAAACACCATATATTTT CASSPDGGGNTIYF
. TRBJ2-5 14 TRBV29-1 . TGCAGCGCCAAAGGAGTGAGAGGAGCGGAGACCCAGTACTTC CSAKGVRGAETQYF